The following is a TCR beta chain sequence with its context. Antigen specificity is unknown. Vbeta (60) and Jbeta (13) primers were used in the PCR. Produced via immunoSEQ multiplex PCR; TCRdb's table is partial and in-frame only. This table has under 200,000 clones, roughly three quarters appearing once. These data belong to a study of cytomegalovirus exposure and HLA in healthy donors. Whole-study results and caveats: As a later analysis showed, a missense DCLRE1C variant was linked to trimming of TCR beta V- and J-genes. Most sequenced TCRs were rare (though some public TCRs occurred in many donors).

The V and J ends lost 8 bases and 5 bases respectively, with 13 bases between them. This CDR3 comprises 14 residues. CDR1 MGHDK and CDR2 SYGVNS come from the germline V gene. This chain links TRBV25-1 with TRBJ1-6, with D unclear. The sequencing input was PBMCs. The clonotype comes from a male donor in good health and CMV-seropositive. The CDR3 DNA is TGTGCCAGCGTGGCGGCTCCTGATAATTCACCCCTCCACTTT. It specifies CASVAAPDNSPLHF.